Following are 4 T cell receptor beta chains from one sample sequenced in a study of CD8+ T cells in alopecia areata. Documented treatment: oral pan-JAK inhibitor, 5-10 mg twice daily. Following RNA extraction, reverse transcription yielded cDNA that acted as the sequencing template. Assay used: immunoSEQ multiplex PCR; TCRdb lists only in-frame clones, some missing. The profile shows 150,000 to 250,000 clones, 45% to 75% of them singletons. The sample in question was CD4+ T cells sorted from blood, obtained at week 4, from a patient treated with tofacitinib. These TCRs come from a human donor with alopecia areata.

A few counts support this clone. The rearrangement joins TRBV6-6 to TRBJ1-4; a weak D match, TRBD1 (5 bases). CDR3 size: 15 residues. Germline V gives CDR1 MNHNY, CDR2 SVGAGI (reference sequence). Trimming removed 0 bases from V and 7 bases from J, with 12 bases in between. CDR3 in DNA: TGTGCCAGCAGTTACTCGAGCAGGGTCGGTGAAAAACTGTTTTTT. It is translated as CASSYSSRVGEKLFF.

This clone came up a few times. The chain combines TRBV5-1 with TRBJ2-1, with 7 bases aligning to TRBD1. Germline-derived CDR1 and CDR2 are SGHRS and YFSETQ. The CDR3 has 13 residues. V shed 3 bases and J 5 bases; nucleotides not matched to a gene: 2. CDR3 in amino acids: CASSWGQNNEQFF. In DNA, the CDR3 is TGCGCCAGCAGCTGGGGACAGAACAATGAGCAGTTCTTC.

The chain recombines TRBV29-1 with TRBJ2-3, with TRBD2 matching over 8 bases. The germline V gene has CDR1 SQVTM and CDR2 ANQGSEA. The CDR3 totals 16 residues. Trimming cost V 7 bases and J 1 base; bases outside gene matches: 13. CDR3 sequence reads: CSARGLVSAGTDTQYF. The CDR3 coding sequence is TGCAGCGCCCGGGGACTAGTATCAGCAGGCACAGATACGCAGTATTTT.

V is TRBV2 and J is TRBJ2-2, with D possibly being TRBD1 (6 bases). The V end lost 7 bases, the J end lost 1 base, and 10 bases lay between the germline ends. Germline V gives CDR1 SNHLY, CDR2 FYNNEI. This CDR3 region has 14 residues. CDR3 nucleotide sequence: TGTGCCAGCACTAGGGGACAGAACACCGGGGAGCTGTTTTTT. Protein: CASTRGQNTGELFF.